This T cell receptor beta chain was captured in a study of cytomegalovirus exposure and HLA in healthy donors. Primers included in the PCR were 60 Vbeta and 13 Jbeta primers. The method was immunoSEQ multiplex PCR; TCRdb's version includes in-frame clones alone and lacks a portion of them. The data show 150,000 to 200,000 clones, with around 84% seen just once and around 1.2% held by the top ten. This CDR3 is built from 16 residues. V lost 1 base, J lost 8 bases, and 9 bases stayed unmatched. CDR1 and CDR2 from the germline V gene are SGHDT and YYEEEE. Worth noting for this clone: Other DNA sequences from this sample encode an identical CDR3 as well.

The chain has TRBV5-6 and TRBJ2-5, with 12 bases aligning to TRBD2. Source material: PBMCs. This receptor was taken from a girl aged 2 to 9 in good health and CMV-seropositive. DNA of the CDR3: TGTGCCAGCAGCTTGTATACTAGCGGGGGGCCCAAAACCCAGTACTTC. Translation: CASSLYTSGGPKTQYF. The entire variable domain, with the rest obtained from reference TRBV5-6 and TRBJ2-5, is as follows: DAGVTQSPTHLIKTRGQQVTLRCSPKSGHDTVSWYQQALGQGPQFIFQYYEEEERQRGNFPDRFSGHQFPNYSSELNVNALLLGDSALYLCASSLYTSGGPKTQYFGPGTRLLVL.